This T cell receptor beta chain stems from a study of blood T cells in healthy people across ages. This clonotype was observed many times. For the second PCR, which ran for about 7 to 11 cycles, a sample-barcoded 5' primer and a J-beta primer mix were used. TCRdb called the 5' RACE reads again in MiXCR, with one record for every CDR3 protein. This table has approximately 810,000 distinct CDR3 sequences, more than 25% appearing once. Per germline, CDR1 KGHSH and CDR2 LQKENI. Trimming pared 1 base from V and 5 bases from J, leaving 14 bases between. The CDR3 covers 15 residues. Each donor had roughly 10 milliliters of peripheral blood drawn. PBMCs were isolated at a quantity of at least 6.5 million per sample.

This sequence joins TRBV18 and TRBJ2-5; no clear D gene. This clonotype was obtained from a woman older than 75 in good health. The sequencing sample was made of blood. The CDR3 DNA reads TGTGCCAGCTCACCACTTTCTTCGTTGGGGGAGACCCAGTACTTC. It is translated as CASSPLSSLGETQYF.